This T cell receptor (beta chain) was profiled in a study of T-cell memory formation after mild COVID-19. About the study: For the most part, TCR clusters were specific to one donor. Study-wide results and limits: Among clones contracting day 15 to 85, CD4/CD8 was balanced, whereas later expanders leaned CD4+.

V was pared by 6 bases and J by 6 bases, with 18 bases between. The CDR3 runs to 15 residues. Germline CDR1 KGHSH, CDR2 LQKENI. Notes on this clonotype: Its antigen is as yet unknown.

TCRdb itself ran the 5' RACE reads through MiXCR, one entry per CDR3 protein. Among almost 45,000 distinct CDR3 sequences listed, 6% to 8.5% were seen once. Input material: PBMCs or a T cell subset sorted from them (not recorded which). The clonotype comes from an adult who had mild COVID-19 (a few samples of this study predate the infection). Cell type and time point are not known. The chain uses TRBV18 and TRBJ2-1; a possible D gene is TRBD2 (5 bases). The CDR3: CASSHNEGIGNEQFF. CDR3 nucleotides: TGTGCCAGCTCGCACAATGAGGGTATAGGCAATGAGCAGTTCTTC.